These T cell receptor beta chains were read from a single sample in a study of blood T cell repertoires in COVID-19. Produced via immunoSEQ multiplex PCR; TCRdb's table is partial and in-frame only. The sample contains roughly 150,000 clones, about four fifths of which appear only once. Sequenced input: peripheral blood. These receptor sequences come from an elderly woman with active or convalescent COVID-19. Each CDR3 is given with its conserved first and last residue. The D gene is left open where the match is weak. Part of the rows lack a size; the others show once, few, many or a class for expanded clones.

V gene: TRBV7-3
D gene: TRBD2
J gene: TRBJ2-2
clone size: -
CDR3 protein: CASSLSLAGAGELFF
CDR3 DNA: TGTGCCAGCAGCCTTTCGTTAGCGGGAGCCGGGGAGCTGTTTTTT

V gene: TRBV21-1
D gene: -
J gene: TRBJ2-2
clone size: -
CDR3 protein: CASSKVLDREPDTGELFF
CDR3 DNA: TGTGCCAGCAGCAAAGTATTGGACAGGGAACCCGACACCGGGGAGCTGTTTTTT

V gene: TRBV19
D gene: -
J gene: TRBJ2-1
clone size: -
CDR3 protein: CASSPSGLYNEQFF
CDR3 DNA: TGTGCCAGTAGTCCGTCGGGACTCTACAATGAGCAGTTCTTC

V gene: TRBV7-8
D gene: TRBD2
J gene: TRBJ2-1
clone size: -
CDR3 protein: CASSQILAGGRNEQFF
CDR3 DNA: TGTGCCAGCAGCCAGATTCTAGCGGGAGGAAGGAATGAGCAGTTCTTC

V gene: TRBV14
D gene: -
J gene: TRBJ1-2
clone size: -
CDR3 protein: CASSQGEGLVYGYTF
CDR3 DNA: TGTGCCAGCAGCCAAGGGGAGGGTCTGGTCTATGGCTACACCTTC

V gene: TRBV7-3
D gene: -
J gene: TRBJ2-1
clone size: -
CDR3 protein: CASSLIREDEQFF
CDR3 DNA: TGTGCCAGCAGCTTAATCAGGGAGGATGAGCAGTTCTTC

V gene: TRBV5-8
D gene: -
J gene: TRBJ1-6
clone size: -
CDR3 protein: CASSATGDVNSPLHF
CDR3 DNA: TGTGCCAGCAGCGCGACGGGGGATGTTAATTCACCCCTCCACTTT

V gene: TRBV2
D gene: TRBD2
J gene: TRBJ2-5
clone size: -
CDR3 protein: CASSEGGGTQYF
CDR3 DNA: TGTGCCAGCAGTGAGGGCGGGGGGACCCAGTACTTC

V gene: TRBV24-1
D gene: -
J gene: TRBJ1-1
clone size: -
CDR3 protein: CATTFDRRNTEAFF
CDR3 DNA: TGTGCCACCACTTTCGACAGGAGAAACACTGAAGCTTTCTTT

V gene: TRBV11-2
D gene: TRBD1
J gene: TRBJ1-1
clone size: once
CDR3 protein: CASSFHGQGATEAFF
CDR3 DNA: TGTGCCAGCAGCTTTCATGGTCAGGGGGCGACTGAAGCTTTCTTT

V gene: TRBV5-4
D gene: -
J gene: TRBJ1-1
clone size: -
CDR3 protein: CASSTRQNPEAFF
CDR3 DNA: TGTGCCAGCAGCACTCGACAGAACCCTGAAGCTTTCTTT

V gene: TRBV19
D gene: TRBD2
J gene: TRBJ2-6
clone size: -
CDR3 protein: CASSTLSGGSGANVLTF
CDR3 DNA: TGTGCCAGTAGTACTCTAAGCGGGGGCTCTGGGGCCAACGTCCTGACTTTC

V gene: TRBV6-5
D gene: -
J gene: TRBJ2-7
clone size: -
CDR3 protein: CASSSQWRRRDEQYF
CDR3 DNA: TGTGCCAGCAGTTCCCAGTGGCGCAGGCGCGACGAGCAGTACTTC